The entry that follows covers one TCR beta chain sequence. Its antigen is undetermined. The data belong to a study of a mutant IDH1 vaccine in newly diagnosed glioma. Study at large: Patients began vaccination 4-6 weeks after radiotherapy alone, or with temozolomide cycles. Before enrollment, the patients had been treated with radiotherapy alone, temozolomide alone, or both together. Most of them had received both. Participants attended visit V12, the safety follow-up, at week 35, and then attended visit V13 at week 47.

Study-wide results and caveats: Overall, more than 80% of patients had vaccine-induced immune responses.

Time point denoted: week 35, safety follow-up. Doses of 300 ug of mutant IDH1 20-mer peptide were given with topical imiquimod. CDR1 and CDR2 from the germline V gene are KGHSH and LQKENI. This CDR3 region has 16 residues. Trimming removed 3 bases from V and 10 bases from J; junction bases left unmatched: 14. Produced via immunoSEQ multiplex PCR; TCRdb's table is partial and in-frame only. The data show over 40,000 clones, over 75% seen once. This specimen was PBMCs, taken from a glioma patient whose treatment included an IDH1 peptide vaccine. V is TRBV18 and J is TRBJ1-4, with 7 bases that match TRBD1. The receptor was derived from a man aged 40-49 years with glioma. The CDR3 region has the DNA TGTGCCAGCTCACCTACCCGTGGGACAGAGGCATCAAAACTGTTTTTT. This codes for CASSPTRGTEASKLFF. Using reference TRBV18 and TRBJ1-4 for the parts outside the CDR3, the full variable domain is NAGVMQNPRHLVRRRGQEARLRCSPMKGHSHVYWYRQLPEEGLKFMVYLQKENIIDESGMPKERFSAEFPKEGPSILRIQQVVRGDSAAYFCASSPTRGTEASKLFFGSGTQLSVL.